This record covers a single T cell receptor beta chain. This entry belongs to a study of CD8 T cells in Susac syndrome. With random hexamers, 0.5 to 1 ug RNA was reverse transcribed. One entry per CDR3 protein, called by TCRdb with MiXCR from the immunoSEQ multiplex PCR reads. This table holds approximately 210,000 distinct CDR3 sequences, about 96% found once. The CDR3 is 14 amino acids. V was shortened by 3 bases and J by 0 bases, with 8 bases between the two germline ends. Germline V gives CDR1 LGHDT, CDR2 YNNKEL (reference sequence). This TCR came from a human donor with multiple sclerosis. Input material: CD4+ T cells from PBMCs. The chain has TRBV3-1 and TRBJ2-5; tentatively, D is TRBD2 (6 bases). DNA of the CDR3: TGTGCCAGCAGCCAGAGGAGGGACCAAGAGACCCAGTACTTC. Its translation: CASSQRRDQETQYF.